This T cell receptor beta chain was recorded in a study of cytomegalovirus exposure and HLA in healthy donors. Across the whole study: Tens of millions of unique TCRs from HLA-typed donors were held in an early release of data. Regarding the study as a whole: Judged likely to be a sequencing artifact was a cluster of highly shared sequence variants. Looking again later, the authors saw that most CMV-associated TCR beta chains seemed HLA-restricted. As was reported, the HLA-A and HLA-B alleles of most subjects were accurately predicted from TCR beta sequences.

Researchers ran the PCR with 60 Vbeta and 13 Jbeta primers. Assay: immunoSEQ multiplex PCR; the TCRdb copy retains only in-frame clones and omits some. The sample has under 150,000 clones, about four fifths seen once. The length of the CDR3 is 13 residues. Trimming removed 7 bases from V and 3 bases from J, with 12 bases in between. CDR1 is LNHNV, CDR2 YYDKDF, per germline (reference sequence). A remark on this clone: Its target is not known.

This chain connects TRBV15 to TRBJ1-1; D possibly corresponds to TRBD1 (5 bases). This clonotype was sampled from a man in his forties in good health and CMV-seropositive. The sequencing sample was made of PBMCs. In DNA form, the CDR3 reads TGTGCCACCACGGAGGGAGGGGACACTGAAGCTTTCTTT. Translating gives CATTEGGDTEAFF.